The sequence of this T cell receptor beta chain was determined in a study of blood T cell repertoires in COVID-19. Study in general: PBMCs, B-cell-depleted T cells, or T cells provided the cDNA or gDNA that made up the material.

CDR3 length equals 12 residues. Germline CDR1 SQVTM, CDR2 ANQGSEA. Between the trimmed V and J ends, which lost 5 bases and 12 bases, there was a span of 17 bases. Clones were sequenced by immunoSEQ multiplex PCR, and TCRdb holds only the in-frame ones, with some missing. The sample records 250,000 to 300,000 clones, around 89% being singletons. The sequenced material came from peripheral blood. This chain links TRBV29-1 with TRBJ2-1; D might be TRBD2 (5 bases). The receptor was isolated from a woman in her 40s who had recovered from COVID-19. CDR3 loop: CSVLVGDYRQFF. Written as DNA, the CDR3 is TGCAGCGTTCTTGTGGGCGACTACCGGCAGTTCTTC.